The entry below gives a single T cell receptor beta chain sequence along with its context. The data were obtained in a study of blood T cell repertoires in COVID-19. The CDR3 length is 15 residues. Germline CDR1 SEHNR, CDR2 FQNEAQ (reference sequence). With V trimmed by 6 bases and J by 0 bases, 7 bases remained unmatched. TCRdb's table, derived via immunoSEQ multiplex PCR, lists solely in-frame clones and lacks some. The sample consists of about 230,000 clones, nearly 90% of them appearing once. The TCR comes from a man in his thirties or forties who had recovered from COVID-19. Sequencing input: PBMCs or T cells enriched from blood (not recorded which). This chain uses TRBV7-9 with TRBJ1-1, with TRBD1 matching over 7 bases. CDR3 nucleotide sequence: TGTGCCAGCAGTCGGCAGGGACAGATGAACACTGAAGCTTTCTTT. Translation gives CASSRQGQMNTEAFF.